The entry that follows covers one T cell receptor beta chain sequence. Its antigen is as yet unknown. The record originates from a study of cytomegalovirus exposure and HLA in healthy donors. The primer mix had 60 Vbeta and 13 Jbeta primers. TCRdb's table, derived via immunoSEQ multiplex PCR, lists solely in-frame clones and lacks some. This table has about 170,000 clones, 60% to 85% appearing once. The study's findings and limits: A later examination showed that TCR association rates differed by HLA locus, with DRB1 most and HLA-C fewest. TCR beta chains numbering more than 150 were designated cytomegalovirus-associated.

Sequencing input: PBMCs. This clonotype was obtained from a female donor in good health and CMV-seronegative.

CDR3: CASSTGRYSNQPQHF. In nucleotides, the CDR3 is TGTGCCAGTAGTACAGGAAGGTATAGCAATCAGCCCCAGCATTTT. V usage is TRBV19 and J usage is TRBJ1-5; no firm D call. Looked up from germline, CDR1 is LNHDA and CDR2 is SQIVND (reference sequence). With 4 bases removed from V and 0 bases from J, the gap between germline ends came to 10 bases. The CDR3 contains 15 residues.